Listed below are T cell receptor beta chains from one sample, sequenced in a study of a mutant IDH1 vaccine in newly diagnosed glioma. Antigen specificity for these receptors is unknown. Libraries were prepared by immunoSEQ multiplex PCR; TCRdb keeps only in-frame clonotypes and omits some of them. In the table there are almost 95,000 clones, roughly 90% of which are singletons. The sequences come from PBMCs, collected from a glioma patient whose treatment included an IDH1 peptide vaccine. The receptor source for this set is a woman aged 45-65 years with glioma. CDR3s include the opening cysteine and the closing phenylalanine or tryptophan. Each record gives: D gene, V gene, clone size, CDR3 length, J gene, CDR3 protein, CDR3 DNA. A D gene is named only where the DNA matches it firmly. For some rows the clone size is stated as once, few or many, or as a class when expanded; others skip it.

>.|TRBV9|.|15|TRBJ2-5
CASSAEGLPKETQYF
TGTGCCAGCAGCGCCGAGGGACTCCCAAAAGAGACCCAGTACTTC
>.|TRBV18|.|13|TRBJ1-2
CASSPDGNYGYTF
TGTGCCAGCTCACCGGACGGGAACTATGGCTACACCTTC
>.|TRBV28|.|15|TRBJ1-1
CASSPGDIVLKEAFF
TGTGCCAGCAGCCCAGGCGACATCGTCCTAAAAGAAGCTTTCTTT
>TRBD2|TRBV19|.|15|TRBJ2-7
CASTPGLASTYEQYF
TGTGCCAGTACCCCGGGACTAGCGAGTACCTACGAGCAGTACTTC
>.|TRBV5-4|.|13|TRBJ1-2
CASSTVRDYGYTF
TGTGCCAGCAGCACCGTCAGGGACTATGGCTACACCTTC
>.|TRBV27|many|13|TRBJ1-3
CASWALGGNTIYF
TGTGCCAGCTGGGCCTTGGGGGGAAACACCATATATTTT
>.|TRBV11-2|few|13|TRBJ2-4
CASRDLMRNIQYF
TGTGCCAGCAGGGACCTAATGAGAAACATTCAGTACTTC
>.|TRBV30|.|15|TRBJ1-3
CACREGISSGNTIYF
TGTGCCTGTAGAGAGGGGATCAGCTCTGGAAACACCATATATTTT
>.|TRBV6-5|.|13|TRBJ2-7
CASTKGQGYEQYF
TGTGCCAGCACCAAGGGGCAGGGCTACGAGCAGTACTTC
>.|TRBV19|.|15|TRBJ2-1
CASSIHSSSYNEQFF
TGTGCCAGTAGTATTCACAGTAGCTCCTACAATGAGCAGTTCTTC
>TRBD2|TRBV11-2|.|17|TRBJ2-2
CASSLDRDSGSIGELFF
TGTGCCAGCAGCTTAGATCGGGATAGCGGGTCCATCGGGGAGCTGTTTTTT
>.|TRBV7-9|.|14|TRBJ1-4
CASSLGGLGEKLFF
TGTGCCAGCAGCTTAGGGGGGCTGGGTGAAAAACTGTTTTTT
>.|TRBV9|.|14|TRBJ2-1
CASSVAGDGNEQFF
TGTGCCAGCAGCGTAGCAGGGGACGGAAATGAGCAGTTCTTC
>.|TRBV10-2|.|14|TRBJ2-7
CASRIPGETYEQYF
TGCGCCAGCAGAATCCCAGGGGAAACCTACGAGCAGTACTTC
>TRBD2|TRBV4-1|few|19|TRBJ2-2
CASSLPPGLAGGNTGELFF
TGCGCCAGCAGCCTACCACCGGGACTAGCGGGAGGGAACACCGGGGAGCTGTTTTTT
>TRBD1|TRBV5-1|.|14|TRBJ1-6
CASSLRGLGSPLHF
TGCGCCAGCAGCTTGAGGGGGCTAGGGTCACCCCTCCACTTT
>TRBD1|TRBV6-1|.|13|TRBJ2-7
CASNLDRMNEQYF
TGTGCCAGCAATCTGGACAGGATGAACGAGCAGTACTTC
>TRBD1|TRBV30|.|14|TRBJ2-5
CAWRRPGTDFTQYF
TGTGCCTGGAGGCGTCCCGGGACAGACTTTACCCAGTACTTC
>.|TRBV20-1|.|11|TRBJ2-5
CSALQGETQYF
TGCAGTGCTCTACAGGGAGAGACCCAGTACTTC
>TRBD1|TRBV29-1|.|14|TRBJ2-3
CSVEGQGLADTQYF
TGCAGCGTTGAGGGACAGGGGTTGGCAGATACGCAGTATTTT